Listed here are 26 T cell receptor beta chains from one sample, sequenced in a study of human T cells and chemical hapten exposure. TCRdb itself ran the RACE reads through MiXCR, one entry per CDR3 protein. The sample consists of fewer than 80,000 distinct CDR3 sequences, about 10% of them appearing once. Sample time point: patch test 3, about 24 weeks after DPC sensitization. Treatment reported: therapeutic diphenylcyclopropenone sensitization with weekly scalp DPC. The sample was whole blood, taken in connection with sensitization to the hapten diphenylcyclopropenone (DPC). These receptors came from a woman aged 25-40 years with alopecia areata. Some clones in this sample may be carry-over from other donors' samples.

This clonotype has at least ten counts. The rearrangement links TRBV18 to TRBJ1-1, with D perhaps matching TRBD1 (5 bases). This CDR3 has 16 residues. Germline CDR1 KGHSH, CDR2 LQKENI. V gave up 3 bases and J gave up 5 bases, with 19 bases separating them. This CDR3 is CASSPALGDPGTEAFF. The DNA of the CDR3 is TGTGCCAGCTCACCGGCCTTGGGGGACCCGGGGACTGAAGCTTTCTTT.

This clonotype has at least ten counts. The chain has TRBV5-1 and TRBJ2-5, with TRBD1 matching over 7 bases. There are 15 residues in the CDR3. Per germline, CDR1 SGHRS and CDR2 YFSETQ. Trimming cost V 4 bases and J 5 bases; bases outside gene matches: 11. CDR3 loop: CASSRDRVSLETQYF. For the CDR3, the DNA is TGCGCCAGCAGCCGAGACAGGGTCTCCCTGGAGACCCAGTACTTC.

Only a few counts were recorded for this clonotype. This chain uses TRBV6-2 or TRBV6-3 with TRBJ2-5, with D possibly TRBD1 on 6 matching bases. The V gene's germline CDR1 is MNHEY and CDR2 SVGEGT. V lost 7 bases and J lost 7, with 16 bases in between. This CDR3 has 13 residues. The CDR3: CASTKRDIGTQYF. CDR3 sequence (DNA): TGTGCCAGCACCAAGAGGGACATCGGGACCCAGTACTTC.

This clonotype showed up just a few times. CDR3 bases: TGTGCCAGCTCGCCGCCGGGACAGCCGAACACTGAAGCTTTCTTT. It yields the protein CASSPPGQPNTEAFF. J is TRBJ1-1 and V is TRBV18; TRBD1 matches at 7 bases. Germline V gene sequence: CDR1 KGHSH, CDR2 LQKENI. The junction had 8 bases not matched to a gene; V was cut back by 6 bases and J by 1 base. The CDR3 is 15 residues long.

This clonotype was detected many times. The chain uses TRBV20-1 and TRBJ1-6; D not certain. Germline V gene sequence: CDR1 DFQATT, CDR2 SNEGSKA (reference sequence). The germline V and J ends were trimmed by 6 bases and 10 bases, with 13 bases remaining between them. This CDR3 contains 12 residues. CDR3 DNA: TGCAGTGCCCGAGAGGGAAGCTCACCCCTCCACTTT. It specifies CSAREGSSPLHF.

This clonotype was recorded at least ten times. This chain connects TRBV7-8 to TRBJ2-3; D is possibly TRBD1 or TRBD2 (6 bases each). The CDR3 runs to 16 residues. Trimming stripped 3 bases from V and 8 bases from J, with 21 bases between. The V gene's germline CDR1 is SGHVS and CDR2 FQNEAQ. The DNA of the CDR3 is TGTGCCAGCAGCTTGGTTGCCGCGGTAGGGGGAGGTACGCAGTATTTT. It specifies CASSLVAAVGGGTQYF. Drawing the rest from reference TRBV7-8 and TRBJ2-3, the complete variable domain is GAGVSQSPRYKVAKRGQDVALRCDPISGHVSLFWYQQALGQGPEFLTYFQNEAQLDKSGLPSDRFFAERPEGSVSTLKIQRTQQEDSAVYLCASSLVAAVGGGTQYFGPGTRLTVL.

The table lists this clonotype with a few counts. The J gene is TRBJ2-7, the V gene TRBV27, with D perhaps given as TRBD1 or TRBD2 (5 bases each). V was pared by 5 bases and J by 6 bases, with 8 bases between. Germline V CDR1 and CDR2: MNHEY, SMNVEV (reference sequence). The CDR3 has 11 residues. CDR3 region: CASSRGAEQYF. CDR3 DNA: TGTGCCAGCAGTCGAGGGGCCGAGCAGTACTTC.

The rearrangement joins TRBV27 to TRBJ2-2; D remains ambiguous. V lost 2 bases and J 3 bases, leaving 7 bases between the germline ends. CDR3 size: 14 residues. Germline CDR1 and CDR2: MNHEY and SMNVEV (reference sequence). The CDR3 DNA reads TGTGCCAGCAGTTTAAAAGCTCACACCGGGGAGCTGTTTTTT. It translates to CASSLKAHTGELFF.

The chain is built from TRBV28 and TRBJ1-5, with a possible D match to TRBD1 (5 bases). Per germline, CDR1 MDHEN and CDR2 SYDVKM. CDR3 size: 15 residues. V gave up 6 bases and J gave up 1 base, with 13 bases separating them. The DNA for the CDR3 is TGTGCCAGCAGCCGCAAGGGGATAAGCAATCAGCCCCAGCATTTT. It is translated as CASSRKGISNQPQHF.

This clonotype was seen a handful of times. The chain employs TRBV12-3 or TRBV12-4 and TRBJ2-2, with D perhaps TRBD2 (7 bases). Trimming pared 0 bases from V and 3 bases from J, leaving 11 bases between. CDR3 size: 16 residues. The CDR3 sequence: CASSLARGRDTGELFF. CDR3 sequence (DNA): TGTGCCAGCAGTTTAGCGAGGGGGAGGGACACCGGGGAGCTGTTTTTT.

V usage is TRBV7-8 and J usage is TRBJ1-3; tentative D call: TRBD1 (6 bases). The CDR3 spans 18 residues. Germline V CDR1 and CDR2: SGHVS, FQNEAQ. V shed 2 bases and J shed 0 bases, with 17 bases lying between them. The DNA for the CDR3 is TGTGCCAGCAGCTTATCGATCGCAGGGGCGATCTCTGGAAACACCATATATTTT. It yields the protein CASSLSIAGAISGNTIYF.

In its sample, this clonotype was seen many times. The chain links TRBV29-1 to TRBJ2-5, with D possibly being TRBD1 (5 bases). Trimming cost V 1 base and J 4 bases, with 10 bases left between them. CDR3 length equals 13 residues. CDR1 is SQVTM and CDR2 is ANQGSEA in the germline V gene. The CDR3 coding sequence is TGCAGCGTTGAAGGACAGAAAGGAGAGACCCAGTACTTC. Translation gives CSVEGQKGETQYF.

There are many counts of this clonotype. The CDR3 loop reads CASSRRTSGISYNEQFF. CDR3 in DNA: TGCGCCAGCAGCCGTAGGACTAGCGGGATCTCCTACAATGAGCAGTTCTTC. The V gene is TRBV4-3, the J gene TRBJ2-1; 12 nucleotides agree with TRBD2. Germline values: CDR1 LGHNA, CDR2 YSLEER. Losses at the gene ends were 4 bases for V and 0 bases for J; bases not matched to a gene: 4. The CDR3 sequence is 17 residues long.

In this sample, this clonotype turned up a few times. V is TRBV4-3 and J is TRBJ2-3; possible D gene TRBD1, 6 bases. Germline loops: CDR1 LGHNA, CDR2 YSLEER. CDR3 length: 16 residues. V was pared by 0 bases and J by 1 base, with 11 bases between. The CDR3 bases are TGCGCCAGCAGCCAAGATACAGGGTCCGGCACAGATACGCAGTATTTT. Protein product: CASSQDTGSGTDTQYF.

This clonotype was detected only a few times. J is TRBJ1-4 and V is TRBV6-5; 10 bases match TRBD1. Losses at the gene ends were 2 bases for V and 8 bases for J; bases not matched to a gene: 5. Germline lookup yields CDR1 MNHEY and CDR2 SVGAGI. The CDR3 sequence is 15 residues long. CDR3 sequence: CASSYTDRGYEKLFF. The CDR3 bases are TGTGCCAGCAGTTACACGGACAGGGGGTACGAAAAACTGTTTTTT.

This clonotype appeared many times. The chain links TRBV5-8 to TRBJ1-6; 8 bases align to TRBD1. V shed 0 bases and J 7 bases; nucleotides not matched to a gene: 3. This CDR3 spans 15 amino acids. CDR1 SGHTS and CDR2 YDEGEE come from the germline V gene. The CDR3: CASSLVRQGNSPLHF. In nucleotides, the CDR3 is TGTGCCAGCAGCTTGGTCCGACAGGGGAATTCACCCCTCCACTTT.

This clonotype was found a few times. V and J are TRBV29-1 and TRBJ2-7; TRBD1 matches 9 bases. After removal of 7 bases from V and 0 bases from J, the junction contained 4 bases not matched to a gene. This CDR3 region has 13 residues. CDR1 SQVTM and CDR2 ANQGSEA come from the germline V gene. The CDR3 DNA reads TGCAGCGCACAGGGGGCCAACTCCTACGAGCAGTACTTC. Its translation: CSAQGANSYEQYF.

CDR3 loop: CASSARTGYEQYF. The CDR3 bases are TGCGCCAGCAGCGCCCGGACAGGGTACGAGCAGTACTTC. The chain joins TRBV5-1 to TRBJ2-7, with 8 nucleotides matching TRBD1. The trim removed 4 bases at V and 4 bases at J, leaving 4 bases unmatched. Germline V lookup: CDR1 SGHRS, CDR2 YFSETQ. This CDR3 spans 13 amino acids.

This clonotype was recorded many times. The chain uses TRBV4-2 and TRBJ1-2; no clear D gene. In germline, CDR1 is LGHNA, CDR2 YNFKEQ. This CDR3 has 12 residues. V lost 2 bases to trimming and J lost 8 bases, with 9 bases between them. CDR3 sequence (DNA): TGTGCCAGCAGCCAATTCTCTAGGGGCTACACCTTC. This codes for CASSQFSRGYTF.

The chain carries TRBV27 and TRBJ2-5, with 8 bases matching TRBD2. Losses at the gene ends were 3 bases for V and 0 bases for J; bases not matched to a gene: 6. Germline loops: CDR1 MNHEY, CDR2 SMNVEV (reference sequence). This CDR3 spans 16 amino acids. Written as DNA, the CDR3 is TGTGCCAGCAGTTTGGTGGGCGGGAGGTACCAAGAGACCCAGTACTTC. This codes for CASSLVGGRYQETQYF.

This clonotype is labeled medium-sized. The chain's CDR3 is CASSLQETQYF. The CDR3 region has the DNA TGCGCCAGCAGCTTGCAAGAGACCCAGTACTTC. The chain employs TRBV5-1 and TRBJ2-5; D remains ambiguous. The CDR3 is 11 residues long. V dropped 1 base and J dropped 2 bases, with 0 bases sitting between them. Germline CDR1 and CDR2: SGHRS and YFSETQ.

In its sample, this clonotype was seen a few times. The chain couples TRBV11-2 to TRBJ2-2; 9 bases match TRBD2. This CDR3 comprises 15 residues. V lost 3 bases and J lost 4; bases outside the gene matches: 3. The germline V gene has CDR1 SGHAT and CDR2 FQNNGV. Here the CDR3 DNA reads TGTGCCAGCAGCTTTAGCGGGAGCGGCACCGGGGAGCTGTTTTTT. This translates into CASSFSGSGTGELFF. Supplemented by reference TRBV11-2 and TRBJ2-2, the full variable domain reads EAGVAQSPRYKIIEKRQSVAFWCNPISGHATLYWYQQILGQGPKLLIQFQNNGVVDDSQLPKDRFSAERLKGVDSTLKIQPAKLEDSAVYLCASSFSGSGTGELFFGEGSRLTVL.

This clonotype was picked up a small number of times. The DNA of the CDR3 is TGTGCCAGCAGCTTGTCGACAGGAGAAGCCAAAAACATTCAGTACTTC. This sequence encodes CASSLSTGEAKNIQYF. This sequence joins TRBV7-9 and TRBJ2-4, with D perhaps matching TRBD1 (6 bases). Between the trimmed V and J ends, which lost 3 bases and 0 bases, there was a span of 12 bases. The CDR3 sequence is 16 residues long. Per germline, CDR1 SEHNR and CDR2 FQNEAQ (reference sequence).

V is TRBV6-2 or TRBV6-3 and J is TRBJ2-3, with D perhaps matching TRBD1 (6 bases). The CDR3 loop spans 12 amino acids. Germline-derived CDR1 and CDR2 are MNHEY and SVGEGT. Trimming cost V 6 bases and J 5 bases, with 9 bases left between them. CDR3 protein: CASSATGDTQYF. The CDR3 nucleotides read TGTGCCAGCAGCGCGACAGGAGATACGCAGTATTTT.

The chain employs TRBV6-5 and TRBJ1-2; 7 bases map to TRBD1. V was pared by 7 bases and J by 5 bases, with 19 bases of the junction left unmatched. Germline V gene sequence: CDR1 MNHEY, CDR2 SVGAGI. This CDR3 region has 17 residues. CDR3 nucleotide sequence: TGTGCCAGCACCAGGCGGACAGGCTTAGGGACATCTTATGGCTACACCTTC. Translation: CASTRRTGLGTSYGYTF.

This clonotype was counted only a few times. The V call is TRBV12-3 or TRBV12-4, the J call TRBJ1-1; a possible D gene is TRBD1 (6 bases). With 4 bases removed from V and 3 bases from J, the gap between germline ends came to 12 bases. The CDR3 is made up of 14 amino acids. The chain's CDR3 is CASSSQGGHTEAFF. CDR3 nucleotides: TGTGCCAGCAGTTCACAGGGAGGGCACACTGAAGCTTTCTTT.